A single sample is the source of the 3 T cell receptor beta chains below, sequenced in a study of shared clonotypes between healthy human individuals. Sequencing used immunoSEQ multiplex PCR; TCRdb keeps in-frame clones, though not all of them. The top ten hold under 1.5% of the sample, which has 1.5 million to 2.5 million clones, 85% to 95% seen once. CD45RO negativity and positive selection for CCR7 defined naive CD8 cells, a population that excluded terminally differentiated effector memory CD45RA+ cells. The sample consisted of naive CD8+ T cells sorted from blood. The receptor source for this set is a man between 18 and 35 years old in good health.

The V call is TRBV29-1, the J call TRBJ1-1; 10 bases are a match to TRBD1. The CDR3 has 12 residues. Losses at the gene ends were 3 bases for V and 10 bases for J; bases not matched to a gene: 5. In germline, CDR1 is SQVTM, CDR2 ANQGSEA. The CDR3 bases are TGCAGCGTTGACGACAGGGGGCTCGGAGCTTTCTTT. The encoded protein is CSVDDRGLGAFF.

Here the CDR3 DNA reads TGTGCCAGCAGTGAATGGGGCAAAAACGATGAGCAGTTCTTC. Translated, it gives CASSEWGKNDEQFF. The genes are TRBV25-1 and TRBJ2-1; maybe TRBD1 (5 bases). Trimming removed 1 base at V and 8 bases at J, with 12 bases between. Germline V gene sequence: CDR1 MGHDK, CDR2 SYGVNS. The CDR3 runs to 14 residues. Full variable domain (rest looked up from reference TRBV25-1 and TRBJ2-1): EADIYQTPRYLVIGTGKKITLECSQTMGHDKMYWYQQDPGMELHLIHYSYGVNSTEKGDLSSESTVSRIRTEHFPLTLESARPSHTSQYLCASSEWGKNDEQFFGPGTRLTVL.

The CDR3, as DNA: TGTGCCAGCAGCAAGGGTTACACTGAAGCTTTCTTT. It codes for CASSKGYTEAFF. This chain links TRBV9 with TRBJ1-1; no firm D call. The CDR3 is 12 residues long. Per the germline V gene, CDR1 is SGDLS and CDR2 is YYNGEE. V was clipped by 4 bases and J by 3 bases, with 7 bases between them.